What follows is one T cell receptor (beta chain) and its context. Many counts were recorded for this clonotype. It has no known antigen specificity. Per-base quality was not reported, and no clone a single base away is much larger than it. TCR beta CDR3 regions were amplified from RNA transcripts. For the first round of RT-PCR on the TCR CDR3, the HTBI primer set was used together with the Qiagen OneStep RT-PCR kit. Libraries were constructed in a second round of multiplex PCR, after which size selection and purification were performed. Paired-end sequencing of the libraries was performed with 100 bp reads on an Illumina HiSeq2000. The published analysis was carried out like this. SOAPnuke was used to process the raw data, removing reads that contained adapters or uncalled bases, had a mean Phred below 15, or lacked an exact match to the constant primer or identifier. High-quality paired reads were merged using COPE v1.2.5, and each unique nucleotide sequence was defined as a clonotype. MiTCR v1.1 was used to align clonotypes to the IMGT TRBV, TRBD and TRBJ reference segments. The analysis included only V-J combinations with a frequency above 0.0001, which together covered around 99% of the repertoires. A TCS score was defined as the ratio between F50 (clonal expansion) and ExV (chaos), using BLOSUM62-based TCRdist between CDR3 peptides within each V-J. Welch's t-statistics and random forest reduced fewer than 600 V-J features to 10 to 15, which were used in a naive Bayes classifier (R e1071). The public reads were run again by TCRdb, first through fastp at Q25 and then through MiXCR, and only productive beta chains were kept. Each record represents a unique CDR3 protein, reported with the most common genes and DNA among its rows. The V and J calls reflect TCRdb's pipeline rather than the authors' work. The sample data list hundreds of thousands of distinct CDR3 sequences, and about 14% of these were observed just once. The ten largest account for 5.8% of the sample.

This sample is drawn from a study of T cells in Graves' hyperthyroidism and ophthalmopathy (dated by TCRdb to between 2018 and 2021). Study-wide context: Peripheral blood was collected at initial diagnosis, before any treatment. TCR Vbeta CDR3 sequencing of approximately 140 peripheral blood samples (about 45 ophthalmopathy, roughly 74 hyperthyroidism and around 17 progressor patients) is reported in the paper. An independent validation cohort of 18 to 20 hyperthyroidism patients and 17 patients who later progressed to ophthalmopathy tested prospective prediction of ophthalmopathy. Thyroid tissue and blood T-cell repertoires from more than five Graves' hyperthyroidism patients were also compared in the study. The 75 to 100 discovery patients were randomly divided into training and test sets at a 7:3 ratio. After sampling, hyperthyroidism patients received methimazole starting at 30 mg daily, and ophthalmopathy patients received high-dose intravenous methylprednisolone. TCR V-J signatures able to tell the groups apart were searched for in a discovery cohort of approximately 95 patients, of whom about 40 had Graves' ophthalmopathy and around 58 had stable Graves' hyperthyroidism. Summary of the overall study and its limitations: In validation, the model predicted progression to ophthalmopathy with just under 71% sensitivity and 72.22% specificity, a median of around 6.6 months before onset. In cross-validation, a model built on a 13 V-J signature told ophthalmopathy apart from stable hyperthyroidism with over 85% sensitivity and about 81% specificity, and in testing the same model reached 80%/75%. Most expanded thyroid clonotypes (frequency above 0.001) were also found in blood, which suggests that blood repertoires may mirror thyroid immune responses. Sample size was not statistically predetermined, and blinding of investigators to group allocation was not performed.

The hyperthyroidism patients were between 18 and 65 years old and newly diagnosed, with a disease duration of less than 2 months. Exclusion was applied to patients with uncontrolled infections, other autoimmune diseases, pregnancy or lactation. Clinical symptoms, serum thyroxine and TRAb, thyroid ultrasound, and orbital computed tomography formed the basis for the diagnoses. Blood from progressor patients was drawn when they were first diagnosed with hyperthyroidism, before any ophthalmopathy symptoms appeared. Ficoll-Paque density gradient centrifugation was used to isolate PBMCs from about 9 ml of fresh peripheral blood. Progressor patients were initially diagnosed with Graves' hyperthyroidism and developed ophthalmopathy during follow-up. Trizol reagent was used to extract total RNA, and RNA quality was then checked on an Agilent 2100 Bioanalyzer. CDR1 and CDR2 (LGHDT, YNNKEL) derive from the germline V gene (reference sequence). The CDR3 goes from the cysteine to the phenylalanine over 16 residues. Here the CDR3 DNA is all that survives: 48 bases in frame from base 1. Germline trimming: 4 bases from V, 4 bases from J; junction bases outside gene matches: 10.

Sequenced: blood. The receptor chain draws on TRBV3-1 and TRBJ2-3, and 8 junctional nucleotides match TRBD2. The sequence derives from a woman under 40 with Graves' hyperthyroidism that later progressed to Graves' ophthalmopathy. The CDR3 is CASSLGGAAGADTQYF. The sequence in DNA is TGTGCCAGCAGCCTTGGGGGGGCAGCGGGAGCAGATACGCAGTATTTT.